The 13 T cell receptor beta chains reported below all come from one sample, sequenced in a study of read filtering for tumor transcriptome and immune sequencing (dated by TCRdb to the early 2020s). Sequencing took place on an Illumina HiSeq 4000. Starting from roughly 440 ng RNA, TCR libraries were constructed with the Immunoverse kit using molecular barcoded adaptors that cover the alpha/delta and beta/gamma chains. TCRdb cleaned the public reads at Q25 with fastp, built clones with MiXCR and kept in-frame beta chains. Identical CDR3 protein sequences are pooled into one entry, listed with their most common genes and DNA. Within this sample are under 40,000 distinct CDR3 sequences, with 14% of them counted one time only. The top ten clonotypes cover roughly 18% of the sample. The sequencing sample was made of a population of CD138-negative cells sorted from bone marrow. This specimen's cell subset or site label, interpreted: bone marrow mononuclear cells depleted of CD138+ plasma/myeloma cells by negative magnetic selection. The source of these receptors is a donor over 35 with multiple myeloma.

At least ten counts were recorded for this clonotype. CDR3 coding DNA: TGTGCCAGCAGCTTCGTACTGACAGGGAGGAACGAGCAGTACTTC. Encoded protein: CASSFVLTGRNEQYF. V gene TRBV7-9 combines with J gene TRBJ2-7; perhaps TRBD1 as D (7 bases). This CDR3 is built from 15 residues. V was cut by 3 bases and J by 5 bases, with 17 bases left in between. The germline V gene has CDR1 SEHNR and CDR2 FQNEAQ (reference sequence).

This clonotype was detected ten times or more. The chain links TRBV7-9 to TRBJ2-1, with a possible D match to TRBD1 (5 bases). CDR3 size: 14 residues. Trimming removed 1 base at V and 7 bases at J, with 11 bases between. Germline V gene sequence: CDR1 SEHNR, CDR2 FQNEAQ (reference sequence). CDR3 sequence (DNA): TGTGCCAGCAGCTTAGAAGCAGGGTGGAATGAGCAGTTCTTC. Its protein is CASSLEAGWNEQFF. Drawing the rest from reference TRBV7-9 and TRBJ2-1, the complete variable domain is DTGVSQNPRHKITKRGQNVTFRCDPISEHNRLYWYRQTLGQGPEFLTYFQNEAQLEKSRLLSDRFSAERPKGSFSTLEIQRTEQGDSAMYLCASSLEAGWNEQFFGPGTRLTVL.

This clonotype was seen ten or more times. The chain is built from TRBV3-2 and TRBJ2-7; the D call in the table, TRBD1, was not verified against the DNA. TRBV3-2 has pseudogene status. This CDR3 spans 13 amino acids. The CDR3 DNA follows: TGTGCCAGCAGCCAGGCCGGGACCTACGAGCAGTACTTC. The encoded protein is CASSQAGTYEQYF.

In its sample, this clonotype was seen many times. The chain combines TRBV3-1 with TRBJ2-1, with 9 bases matching TRBD1. Trimming took 2 bases from V and 5 from J; bases not matched to a gene: 10. The CDR3 has 17 amino acids. Germline CDR1 and CDR2: LGHDT and YNNKEL (reference sequence). CDR3 sequence: CASSQISGTGWNNEQFF. CDR3 in DNA: TGTGCCAGCAGCCAAATATCCGGGACAGGGTGGAACAATGAGCAGTTCTTC.

Many counts were recorded for this clonotype. The chain uses TRBV24-1 and TRBJ2-3, with D possibly matching TRBD1 (6 bases). Germline V lookup: CDR1 KGHDR, CDR2 SFDVKD. CDR3 length equals 15 residues. Trimming shortened V by 0 bases and J by 3 bases, and 9 bases separated the two germline ends. CDR3 residues: CATSDLRTGTDTQYF. The DNA for the CDR3 is TGTGCCACCAGTGATTTGCGCACAGGGACAGATACGCAGTATTTT.

This clonotype was detected a few times. The rearrangement links TRBV29-1 to TRBJ2-7, with D perhaps assigned TRBD1 or TRBD2 (5 bases each). CDR3 length: 13 residues. Germline CDR1 is SQVTM and CDR2 is ANQGSEA. Trimming removed 6 bases from V and 6 bases from J, with 18 bases in between. CDR3 residues: CSVRDPGMGEQYF. The CDR3 region has the DNA TGCAGCGTCCGGGACCCAGGGATGGGCGAGCAGTACTTC.

This clonotype was picked up many times. The J gene is TRBJ2-3, the V gene TRBV7-9; D might be TRBD2 (7 bases). The CDR3 has 14 amino acids. V lost 3 bases and J 4 bases, leaving 11 bases between the germline ends. Germline V gene data show CDR1 as SEHNR and CDR2 as FQNEAQ (reference sequence). CDR3 loop: CASSLGGPPDTQYF. CDR3 DNA sequence: TGTGCCAGCAGCTTGGGGGGGCCGCCAGATACGCAGTATTTT.

This clonotype has a count of ten or more. This rearrangement joins TRBV2 to TRBJ2-6, with D unresolved. The V gene's germline CDR1 is SNHLY and CDR2 FYNNEI. The CDR3 contains 16 residues. The V gene lost 11 bases and the J gene lost 0 bases, with 17 bases spanning the gap. CDR3 coding DNA: TGTGCCGTCCAGACCTTCGGCGGCTCTGGGGCCAACGTCCTGACTTTC. Translating gives CAVQTFGGSGANVLTF.

In this sample, this clonotype turned up many times. The rearrangement uses TRBV7-3 and TRBJ1-1, with D possibly being TRBD1 (5 bases). Germline loops: CDR1 SGHTA, CDR2 FQGTGA. The CDR3 has 14 amino acids. V lost 3 bases and J lost 1, with 9 bases in between. The CDR3 is CASSLTGPNTEAFF. As DNA, the CDR3 is TGTGCCAGCAGCTTGACGGGGCCGAACACTGAAGCTTTCTTT.

This clonotype was seen many times. The rearrangement links TRBV20-1 to TRBJ2-5; D remains unclear. V was trimmed by 2 bases and J by 4 bases, leaving 8 bases between them. The CDR3 loop spans 12 amino acids. Germline V CDR1 and CDR2: DFQATT, SNEGSKA (reference sequence). The CDR3 DNA sequence: TGCAGTGCTAGACCCAAGGGAGAGACCCAGTACTTC. It specifies CSARPKGETQYF.

This clonotype was counted ten times or more. The chain couples TRBV5-5 to TRBJ2-5; D perhaps matches TRBD2 (6 bases). This CDR3 spans 14 amino acids. V lost 6 bases and J lost 5, with 17 bases in between. Per germline, CDR1 SGHKS and CDR2 YYEKEE (reference sequence). This chain's CDR3 is CASIIEQAGETQYF. As DNA, the CDR3 is TGTGCCAGCATCATCGAACAGGCGGGGGAGACCCAGTACTTC. Combining the CDR3 with reference TRBV5-5 and TRBJ2-5 gives the whole variable domain DAGVTQSPTHLIKTRGQQVTLRCSPISGHKSVSWYQQVLGQGPQFIFQYYEKEERGRGNFPDRFSARQFPNYSSELNVNALLLGDSALYLCASIIEQAGETQYFGPGTRLLVL.

This clonotype was seen repeatedly, ten times or more. The rearrangement uses TRBV5-4 and TRBJ2-2; 14 bases are a match to TRBD2. The V gene's germline CDR1 is SGHNT and CDR2 YYREEE (reference sequence). The J segment lost 5 bases and the V segment lost 2 bases, leaving 8 bases of the junction unmatched. This CDR3 is built from 18 residues. The DNA of the CDR3 is TGTGCCAGCAGCTTTAAGGGACTAGCGGGGGCCTGGACCGGGGAGCTGTTTTTT. Protein: CASSFKGLAGAWTGELFF.

About this clonotype itself: Possible read error: a much larger clone is one base away. Here the CDR3 omits its conserved ending phenylalanine or tryptophan, so a read error is the likely source. CDR3 nucleotide sequence: TGTGCCAGTAGTATACATACCCGAGGGATTCGGCGGATTAGCAATCAGCCCCAGCATTCT. It yields the protein CASSIHTRGIRRISNQPQHS. This chain connects TRBV19 to TRBJ1-5; D unresolved. The CDR3 has 20 amino acids. From germline, CDR1 is LNHDA and CDR2 SQIVND (reference sequence). Between the trimmed V and J ends, which lost 2 bases and 0 bases, there was a span of 23 bases.